This TCR beta chain was found in a study of blood T cell repertoires in COVID-19. Study processing details: Amplifying reference gene primers gave estimates of nucleated cell counts. Generated by immunoSEQ multiplex PCR, the TCRdb table keeps only in-frame clones and is missing some. The D gene and trimming were derived from the DNA, and the V and J assignments and clone size from that table. The data show 130,000 or so clones, roughly 88% seen once. This CDR3 is 15 amino acids long. Germline V gene lookup returns CDR1 SGHRS and CDR2 YFSETQ. The ends were cut back, 4 bases at V and 4 bases at J, with 17 bases in the middle.

The V and J genes are TRBV5-1 and TRBJ1-1; tentatively, D is TRBD1 (5 bases). The clonotype comes from a woman aged 60-70 years with acute or convalescent COVID-19. What was sequenced was peripheral blood. The CDR3 is CASSHGQGVTTEAFF. The CDR3 DNA sequence: TGCGCCAGCAGCCATGGTCAGGGTGTGACCACTGAAGCTTTCTTT.